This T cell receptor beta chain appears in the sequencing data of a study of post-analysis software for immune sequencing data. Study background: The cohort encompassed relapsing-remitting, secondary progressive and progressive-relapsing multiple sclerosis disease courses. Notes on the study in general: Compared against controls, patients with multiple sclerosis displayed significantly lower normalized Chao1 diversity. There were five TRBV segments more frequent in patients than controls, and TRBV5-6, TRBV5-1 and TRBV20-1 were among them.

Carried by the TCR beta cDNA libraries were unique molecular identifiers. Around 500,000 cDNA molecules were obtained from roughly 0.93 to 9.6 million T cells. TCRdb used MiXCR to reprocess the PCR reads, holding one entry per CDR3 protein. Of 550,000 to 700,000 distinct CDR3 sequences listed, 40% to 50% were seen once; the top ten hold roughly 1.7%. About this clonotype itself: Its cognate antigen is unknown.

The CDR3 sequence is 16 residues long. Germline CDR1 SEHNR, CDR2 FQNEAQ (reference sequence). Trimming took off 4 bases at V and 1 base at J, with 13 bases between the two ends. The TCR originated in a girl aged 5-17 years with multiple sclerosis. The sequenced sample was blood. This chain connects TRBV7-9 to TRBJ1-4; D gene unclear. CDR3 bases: TGTGCCAGCAGCTACTCCGCCGGAGAAACTAATGAAAAACTGTTTTTT. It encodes CASSYSAGETNEKLFF. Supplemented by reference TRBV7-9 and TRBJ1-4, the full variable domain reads DTGVSQNPRHKITKRGQNVTFRCDPISEHNRLYWYRQTLGQGPEFLTYFQNEAQLEKSRLLSDRFSAERPKGSFSTLEIQRTEQGDSAMYLCASSYSAGETNEKLFFGSGTQLSVL.